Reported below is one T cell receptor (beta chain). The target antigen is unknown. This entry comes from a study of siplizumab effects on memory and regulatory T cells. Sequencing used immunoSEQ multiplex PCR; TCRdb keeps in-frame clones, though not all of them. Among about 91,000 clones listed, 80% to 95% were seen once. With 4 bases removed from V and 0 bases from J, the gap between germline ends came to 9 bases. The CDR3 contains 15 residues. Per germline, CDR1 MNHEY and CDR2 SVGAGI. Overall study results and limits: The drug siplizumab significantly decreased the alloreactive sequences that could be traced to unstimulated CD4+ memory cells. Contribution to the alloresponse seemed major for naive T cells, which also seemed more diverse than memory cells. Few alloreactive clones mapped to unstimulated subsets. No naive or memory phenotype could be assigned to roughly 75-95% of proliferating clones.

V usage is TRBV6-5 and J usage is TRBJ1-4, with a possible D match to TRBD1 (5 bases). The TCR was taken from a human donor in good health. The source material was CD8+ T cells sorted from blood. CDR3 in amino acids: CASSSGRTTNEKLFF. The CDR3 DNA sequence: TGTGCCAGCAGTTCAGGGAGAACAACTAATGAAAAACTGTTTTTT.